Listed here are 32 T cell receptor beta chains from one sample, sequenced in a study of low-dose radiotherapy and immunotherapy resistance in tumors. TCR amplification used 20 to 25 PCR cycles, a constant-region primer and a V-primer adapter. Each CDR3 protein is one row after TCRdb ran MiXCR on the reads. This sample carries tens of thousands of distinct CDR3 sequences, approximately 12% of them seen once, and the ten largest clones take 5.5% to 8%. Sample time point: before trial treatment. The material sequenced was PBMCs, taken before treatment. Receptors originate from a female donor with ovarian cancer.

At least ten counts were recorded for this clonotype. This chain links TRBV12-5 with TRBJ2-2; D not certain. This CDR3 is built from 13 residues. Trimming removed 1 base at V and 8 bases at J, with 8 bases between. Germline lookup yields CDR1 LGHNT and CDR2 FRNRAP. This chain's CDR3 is CASGLGGPGELFF. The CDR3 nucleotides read TGTGCTAGTGGTTTGGGCGGACCGGGGGAGCTGTTTTTT.

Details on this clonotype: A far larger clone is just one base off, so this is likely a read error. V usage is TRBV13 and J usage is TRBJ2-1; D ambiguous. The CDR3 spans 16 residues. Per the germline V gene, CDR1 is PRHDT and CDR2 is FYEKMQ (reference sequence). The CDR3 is CACRDPPGPSLDEQFF. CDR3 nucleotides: TGTGCCTGCAGAGACCCCCCGGGCCCAAGCCTCGATGAGCAGTTCTTC.

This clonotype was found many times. The CDR3 DNA follows: TGTGCCAGCTCACCCGGGGCCCCTCTCGGTGGCTACACCTTC. As protein: CASSPGAPLGGYTF. The chain recombines TRBV18 with TRBJ1-2; D possibly corresponds to TRBD1 (5 bases). The CDR3 loop spans 14 amino acids. With 3 bases removed from V and 7 bases from J, the gap between germline ends came to 15 bases. Germline V gene data show CDR1 as KGHSH and CDR2 as LQKENI.

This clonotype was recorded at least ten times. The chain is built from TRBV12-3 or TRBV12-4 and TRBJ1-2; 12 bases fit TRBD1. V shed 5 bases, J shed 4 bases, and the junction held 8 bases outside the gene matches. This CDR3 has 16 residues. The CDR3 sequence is CASSPGQGAPRYGYTF. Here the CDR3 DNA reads TGTGCCAGCAGTCCGGGACAGGGGGCGCCGCGCTATGGCTACACCTTC.

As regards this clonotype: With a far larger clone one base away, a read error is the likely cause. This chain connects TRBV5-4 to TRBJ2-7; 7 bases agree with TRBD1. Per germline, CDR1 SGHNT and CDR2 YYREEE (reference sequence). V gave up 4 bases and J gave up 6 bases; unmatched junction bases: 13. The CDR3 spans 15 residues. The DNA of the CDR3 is TGTGCCAGCAGCAACACTACAGGGGACCTGGGCGAGCAGTACTTC. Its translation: CASSNTTGDLGEQYF.

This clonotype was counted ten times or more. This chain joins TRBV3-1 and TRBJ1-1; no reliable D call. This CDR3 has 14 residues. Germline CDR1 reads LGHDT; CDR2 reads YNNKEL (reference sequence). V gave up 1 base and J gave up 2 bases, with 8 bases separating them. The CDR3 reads CASSQVELNTEAFF. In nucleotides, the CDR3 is TGTGCCAGCAGCCAAGTCGAGCTTAACACTGAAGCTTTCTTT. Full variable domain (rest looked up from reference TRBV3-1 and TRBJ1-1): DTAVSQTPKYLVTQMGNDKSIKCEQNLGHDTMYWYKQDSKKFLKIMFSYNNKELIINETVPNRFSPKSPDKAHLNLHINSLELGDSAVYFCASSQVELNTEAFFGQGTRLTVV.

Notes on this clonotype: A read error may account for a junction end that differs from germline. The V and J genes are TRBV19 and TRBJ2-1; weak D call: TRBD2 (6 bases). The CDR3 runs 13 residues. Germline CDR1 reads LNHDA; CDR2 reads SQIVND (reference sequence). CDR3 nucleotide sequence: TGCGCACCCACTAGCCCCTCTTACAATGAGCAGTTCTTC. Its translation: CAPTSPSYNEQFF.

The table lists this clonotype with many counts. CDR3 loop: CASSQGTGSAGANVLTF. The CDR3 nucleotides are TGTGCCAGCAGCCAAGGGACAGGGAGCGCTGGGGCCAACGTCCTGACTTTC. This chain joins TRBV4-2 and TRBJ2-6; TRBD1 matches at 8 bases. Looked up from germline, CDR1 is LGHNA and CDR2 is YNFKEQ. V dropped 1 base and J dropped 2; count of bases not matched to a gene: 4. The CDR3 length is 17 residues.

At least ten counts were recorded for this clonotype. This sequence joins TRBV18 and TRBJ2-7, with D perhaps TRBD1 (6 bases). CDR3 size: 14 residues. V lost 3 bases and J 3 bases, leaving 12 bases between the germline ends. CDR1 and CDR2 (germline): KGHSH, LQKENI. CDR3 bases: TGTGCCAGCTCACCTCAATCAGGGGACTACGAGCAGTACTTC. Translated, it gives CASSPQSGDYEQYF.

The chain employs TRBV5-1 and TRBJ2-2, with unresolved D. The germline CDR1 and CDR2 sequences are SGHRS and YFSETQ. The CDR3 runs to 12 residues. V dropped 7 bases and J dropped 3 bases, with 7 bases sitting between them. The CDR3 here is CASPSDTGELFF. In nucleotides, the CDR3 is TGCGCCAGCCCTAGTGACACCGGGGAGCTGTTTTTT.

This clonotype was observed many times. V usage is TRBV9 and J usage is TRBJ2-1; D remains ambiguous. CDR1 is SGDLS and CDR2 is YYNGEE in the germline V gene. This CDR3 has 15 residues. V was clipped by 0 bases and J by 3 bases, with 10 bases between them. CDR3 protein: CASSVESNYYNEQFF. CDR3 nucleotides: TGTGCCAGCAGCGTAGAAAGCAATTACTACAATGAGCAGTTCTTC.

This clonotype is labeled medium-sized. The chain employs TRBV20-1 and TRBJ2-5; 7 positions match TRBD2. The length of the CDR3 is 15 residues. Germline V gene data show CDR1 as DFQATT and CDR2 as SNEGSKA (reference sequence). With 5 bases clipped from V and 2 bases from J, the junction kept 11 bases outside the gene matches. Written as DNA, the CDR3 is TGCAGTGCTGACGTCCTCGCTAGCGGACAAGAGACCCAGTACTTC. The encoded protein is CSADVLASGQETQYF.

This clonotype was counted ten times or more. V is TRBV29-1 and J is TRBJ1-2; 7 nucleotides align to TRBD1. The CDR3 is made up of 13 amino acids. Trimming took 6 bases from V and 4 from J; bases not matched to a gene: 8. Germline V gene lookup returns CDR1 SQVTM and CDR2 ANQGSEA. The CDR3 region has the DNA TGCAGCGTGACAGGGAGCGGAGTCTATGGCTACACCTTC. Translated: CSVTGSGVYGYTF.

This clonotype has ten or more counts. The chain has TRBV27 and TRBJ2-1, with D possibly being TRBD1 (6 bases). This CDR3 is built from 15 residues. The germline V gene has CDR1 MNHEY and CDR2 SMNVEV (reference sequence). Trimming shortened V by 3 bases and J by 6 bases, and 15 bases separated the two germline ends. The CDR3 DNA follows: TGTGCCAGCAGTTTTCAGACAGGTACCGTCAATGAGCAGTTCTTC. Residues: CASSFQTGTVNEQFF.

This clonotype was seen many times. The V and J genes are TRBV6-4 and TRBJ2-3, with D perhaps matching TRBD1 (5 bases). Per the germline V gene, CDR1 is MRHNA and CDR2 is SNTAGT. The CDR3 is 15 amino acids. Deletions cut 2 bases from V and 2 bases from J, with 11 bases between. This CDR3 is CASSDRGSATDTQYF. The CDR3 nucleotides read TGTGCCAGCAGTGACAGGGGATCTGCCACAGATACGCAGTATTTT.

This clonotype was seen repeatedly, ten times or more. CDR3 sequence: CASSFRGTRILSSYNEQFF. As DNA, the CDR3 is TGCGCCAGCAGCTTCAGGGGCACCCGTATCCTGAGCTCCTACAATGAGCAGTTCTTC. The V call is TRBV5-1, the J call TRBJ2-1; maybe TRBD1 (6 bases). Germline V gives CDR1 SGHRS, CDR2 YFSETQ. V gave up 2 bases and J gave up 0 bases, with 21 bases separating them. The CDR3 is made up of 19 amino acids.

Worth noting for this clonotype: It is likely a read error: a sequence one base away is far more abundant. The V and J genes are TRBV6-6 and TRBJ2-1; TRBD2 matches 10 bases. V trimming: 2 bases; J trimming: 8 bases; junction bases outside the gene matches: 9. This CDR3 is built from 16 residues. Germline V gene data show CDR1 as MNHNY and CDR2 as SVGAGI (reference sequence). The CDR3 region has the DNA TGTGCCAGCAGTTACAGTCCGACTAGCGGGTGGGATGAGCAGTTCTTC. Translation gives CASSYSPTSGWDEQFF.

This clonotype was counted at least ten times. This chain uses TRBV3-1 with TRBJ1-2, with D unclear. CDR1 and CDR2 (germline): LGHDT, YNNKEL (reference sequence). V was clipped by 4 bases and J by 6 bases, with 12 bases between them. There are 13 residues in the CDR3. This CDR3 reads CASSPRSGNGYTF. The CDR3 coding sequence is TGTGCCAGCAGCCCCCGATCCGGGAATGGCTACACCTTC.

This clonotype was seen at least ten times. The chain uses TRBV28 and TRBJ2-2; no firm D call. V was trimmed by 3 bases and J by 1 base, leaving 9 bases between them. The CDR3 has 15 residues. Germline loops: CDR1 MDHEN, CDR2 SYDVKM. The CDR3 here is CASSFHWQNTGELFF. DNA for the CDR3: TGTGCCAGCAGTTTCCACTGGCAGAACACCGGGGAGCTGTTTTTT. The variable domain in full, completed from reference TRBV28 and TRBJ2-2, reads DVKVTQSSRYLVKRTGEKVFLECVQDMDHENMFWYRQDPGLGLRLIYFSYDVKMKEKGDIPEGYSVSREKKERFSLILESASTNQTSMYLCASSFHWQNTGELFFGEGSRLTVL.

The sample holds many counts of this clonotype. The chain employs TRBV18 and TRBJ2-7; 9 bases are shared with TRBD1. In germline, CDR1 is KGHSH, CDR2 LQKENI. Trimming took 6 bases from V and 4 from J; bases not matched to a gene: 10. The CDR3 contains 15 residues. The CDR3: CASSPPGQGQYEQYF. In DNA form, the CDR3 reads TGTGCCAGCTCGCCGCCGGGACAGGGCCAATACGAGCAGTACTTC.

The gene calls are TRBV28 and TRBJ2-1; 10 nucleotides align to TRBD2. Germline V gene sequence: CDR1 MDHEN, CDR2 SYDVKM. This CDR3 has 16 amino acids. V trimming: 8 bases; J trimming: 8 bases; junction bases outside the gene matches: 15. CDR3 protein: CASSSGLAGVVDEQFF. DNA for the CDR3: TGTGCCAGCTCTTCGGGGCTAGCGGGAGTGGTGGATGAGCAGTTCTTC.

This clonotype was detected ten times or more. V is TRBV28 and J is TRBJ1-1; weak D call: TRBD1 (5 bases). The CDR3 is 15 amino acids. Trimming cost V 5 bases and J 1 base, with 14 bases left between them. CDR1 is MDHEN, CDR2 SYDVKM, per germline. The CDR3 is CASSRGGKGNTEAFF. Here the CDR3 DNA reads TGTGCCAGCAGTCGGGGGGGGAAAGGGAACACTGAAGCTTTCTTT.

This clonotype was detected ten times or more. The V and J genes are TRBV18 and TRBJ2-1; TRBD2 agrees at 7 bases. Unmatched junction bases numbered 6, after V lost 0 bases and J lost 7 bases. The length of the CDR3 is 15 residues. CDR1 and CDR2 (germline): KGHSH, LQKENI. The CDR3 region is CASSPPAGARNEQFF. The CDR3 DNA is TGTGCCAGCTCACCACCGGCGGGAGCGCGAAATGAGCAGTTCTTC.

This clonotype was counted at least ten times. The CDR3 DNA sequence: TGTGCCAGCAGCCAACAACTAGCGGGGGGAAGTAAAGATACGCAGTATTTT. This gives the protein CASSQQLAGGSKDTQYF. The chain is built from TRBV4-2 and TRBJ2-3; 12 nucleotides align to TRBD2. Germline V gives CDR1 LGHNA, CDR2 YNFKEQ. V trimming: 2 bases; J trimming: 5 bases; junction bases outside the gene matches: 8. The CDR3 sequence is 17 residues long.

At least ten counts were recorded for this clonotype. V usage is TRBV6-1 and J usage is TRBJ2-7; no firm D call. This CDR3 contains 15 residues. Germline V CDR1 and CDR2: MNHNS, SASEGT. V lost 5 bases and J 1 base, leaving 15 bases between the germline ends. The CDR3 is CASSPGVGPSYEQYF. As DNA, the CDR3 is TGTGCCAGCAGTCCCGGTGTCGGTCCTTCCTACGAGCAGTACTTC.

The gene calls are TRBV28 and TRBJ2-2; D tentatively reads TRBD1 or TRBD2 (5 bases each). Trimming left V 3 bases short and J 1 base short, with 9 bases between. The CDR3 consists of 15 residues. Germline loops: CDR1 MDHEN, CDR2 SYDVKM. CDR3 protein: CASSLYGGNTGELFF. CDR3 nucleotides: TGTGCCAGCAGTTTGTATGGGGGGAACACCGGGGAGCTGTTTTTT.

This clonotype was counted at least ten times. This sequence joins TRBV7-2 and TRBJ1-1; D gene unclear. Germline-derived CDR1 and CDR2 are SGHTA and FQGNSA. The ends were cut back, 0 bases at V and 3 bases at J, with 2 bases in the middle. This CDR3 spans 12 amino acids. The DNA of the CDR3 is TGTGCCAGCAGCTTAGCTTACACTGAAGCTTTCTTT. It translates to CASSLAYTEAFF. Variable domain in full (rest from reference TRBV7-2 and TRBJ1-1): GAGVSQSPSNKVTEKGKDVELRCDPISGHTALYWYRQSLGQGLEFLIYFQGNSAPDKSGLPSDRFSAERTGGSVSTLTIQRTQQEDSAVYLCASSLAYTEAFFGQGTRLTVV.

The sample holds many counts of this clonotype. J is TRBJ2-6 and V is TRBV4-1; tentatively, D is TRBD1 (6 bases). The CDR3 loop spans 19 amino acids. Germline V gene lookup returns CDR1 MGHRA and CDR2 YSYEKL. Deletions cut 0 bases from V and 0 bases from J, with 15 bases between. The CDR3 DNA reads TGCGCCAGCAGCCAAGATGGGAACAGGGCCGACTCTGGGGCCAACGTCCTGACTTTC. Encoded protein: CASSQDGNRADSGANVLTF.

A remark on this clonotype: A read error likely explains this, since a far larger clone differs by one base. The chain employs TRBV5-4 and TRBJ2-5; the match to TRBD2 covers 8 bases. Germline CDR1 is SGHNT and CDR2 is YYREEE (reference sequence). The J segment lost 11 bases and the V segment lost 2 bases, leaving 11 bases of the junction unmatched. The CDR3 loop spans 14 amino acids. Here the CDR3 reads CASSFQREINEQYF. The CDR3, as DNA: TGTGCCAGCAGCTTCCAGCGGGAGATTAATGAGCAGTACTTC.

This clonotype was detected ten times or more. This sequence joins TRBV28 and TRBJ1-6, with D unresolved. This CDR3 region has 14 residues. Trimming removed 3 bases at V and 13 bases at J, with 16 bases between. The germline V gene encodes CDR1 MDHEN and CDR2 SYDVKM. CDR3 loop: CASSFPQALGPLHF. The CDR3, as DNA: TGTGCCAGCAGTTTCCCCCAGGCCCTGGGTCCCCTCCACTTT. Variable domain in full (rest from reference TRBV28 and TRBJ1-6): DVKVTQSSRYLVKRTGEKVFLECVQDMDHENMFWYRQDPGLGLRLIYFSYDVKMKEKGDIPEGYSVSREKKERFSLILESASTNQTSMYLCASSFPQALGPLHFGNGTRLTVT.

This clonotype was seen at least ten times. The CDR3 region has the DNA TGTGCCAGCAGAACAACCGGGACTAACTACAATGAGCAGTTCTTC. Its protein product is CASRTTGTNYNEQFF. This chain joins TRBV6-6 and TRBJ2-1, with 7 positions matching TRBD2. The CDR3 is 15 amino acids. Trimming at V came to 6 bases and at J to 3 bases, leaving 8 bases not matched to a gene. From germline, CDR1 is MNHNY and CDR2 SVGAGI (reference sequence).

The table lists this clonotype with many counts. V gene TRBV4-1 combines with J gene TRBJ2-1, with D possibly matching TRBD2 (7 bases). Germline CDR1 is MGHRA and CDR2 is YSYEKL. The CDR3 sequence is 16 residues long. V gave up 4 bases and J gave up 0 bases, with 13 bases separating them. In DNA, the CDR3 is TGCGCCAGCAGCCCAGGGGAGGGATTCTCCTACAATGAGCAGTTCTTC. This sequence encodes CASSPGEGFSYNEQFF.